These T cell receptor beta chains were read from a single sample in a study of cytomegalovirus exposure and HLA in healthy donors. The protocol was immunoSEQ multiplex PCR, while the TCRdb copy is restricted to in-frame clones and leaves out a portion. The sample consists of 330,000 or so clones, roughly 89% of them appearing once. The sample consisted of PBMCs. These receptors were taken from a woman between 18 and 29 years old in good health and CMV-seronegative. Each CDR3 is given with its conserved first and last residue. The order of the fields is V gene, D gene, J gene, clone size, CDR3 protein, CDR3 DNA. A D gene is named only where the DNA matches it firmly. Not every row has a clone size; where given, it reads once, few, many or a size class.

TRBV4-1,NA,TRBJ1-4,NA,CASSQTTTNEKLFF,TGCGCCAGCAGTCAGACAACAACTAATGAAAAACTGTTTTTT
TRBV19,TRBD1,TRBJ1-2,once,CASSRGTGVDYGYTF,TGTGCCAGTAGCCGCGGGACAGGGGTGGACTATGGCTACACCTTC
TRBV5-1,NA,TRBJ2-5,NA,CASSPKGHLFQETQYF,TGCGCCAGCAGCCCAAAGGGACACCTATTCCAAGAGACCCAGTACTTC
TRBV5-1,TRBD2,TRBJ2-2,NA,CASSHGGGTRNTGELFF,TGCGCCAGCAGCCACGGTGGTGGGACTAGAAACACCGGGGAGCTGTTTTTT
TRBV27,TRBD1,TRBJ1-1,NA,CASSFRGGTGSNTEAFF,TGTGCCAGCAGTTTTCGGGGGGGGACAGGGAGCAACACTGAAGCTTTCTTT
TRBV4-1,TRBD2,TRBJ2-1,few,CASSQGGLAGSYNEQFF,TGCGCCAGCAGCCAAGGGGGACTAGCGGGCTCCTACAATGAGCAGTTCTTC
TRBV28,NA,TRBJ2-1,NA,CASSLNPNSAGSNEQFF,TGTGCCAGCAGTTTAAATCCCAATTCTGCGGGATCCAATGAGCAGTTCTTC
TRBV2,NA,TRBJ2-4,NA,CASSDGSVGIQYF,TGTGCCAGCAGCGACGGCAGTGTCGGGATTCAGTACTTC
TRBV7-2,NA,TRBJ1-5,NA,CASSHREGDQPQHF,TGTGCCAGCAGCCACAGGGAGGGGGATCAGCCCCAGCATTTT
TRBV6-5,TRBD2,TRBJ2-5,NA,CASSPRTSGRETQYF,TGTGCCAGCAGTCCCCGGACTAGCGGGAGGGAGACCCAGTACTTC
TRBV27,NA,TRBJ1-5,NA,CASSFRGINQPQHF,TGTGCCAGCAGTTTCAGAGGTATCAATCAGCCCCAGCATTTT
TRBV6-5,NA,TRBJ1-1,NA,CASSYSQGNTEAFF,TGTGCCAGCAGTTACTCGCAGGGTAACACTGAAGCTTTCTTT